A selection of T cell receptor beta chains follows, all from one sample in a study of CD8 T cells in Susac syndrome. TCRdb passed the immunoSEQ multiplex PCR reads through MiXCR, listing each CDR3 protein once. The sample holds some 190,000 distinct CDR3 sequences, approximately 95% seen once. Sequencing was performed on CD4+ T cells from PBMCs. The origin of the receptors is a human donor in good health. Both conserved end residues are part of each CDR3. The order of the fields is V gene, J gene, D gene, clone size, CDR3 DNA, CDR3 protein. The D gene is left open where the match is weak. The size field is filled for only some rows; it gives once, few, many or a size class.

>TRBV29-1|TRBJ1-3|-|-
TGCAGCGTTGAAGATCTCTCGGGATACGGCTCTGGAAACACCATATATTTT
CSVEDLSGYGSGNTIYF
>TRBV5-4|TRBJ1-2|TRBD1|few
TGTGCCAGCAGCTTGGCCGGGACAGCGAATGGCTACACCTTC
CASSLAGTANGYTF
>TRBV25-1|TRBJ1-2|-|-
TGTGCCAGCAGTGAACCGGCGGCGGGGGTGGATGGCTACACCTTC
CASSEPAAGVDGYTF
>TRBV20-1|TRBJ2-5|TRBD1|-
TGCAGTGCTAAGGCAGGGGGAGAGACCCAGTACTTC
CSAKAGGETQYF
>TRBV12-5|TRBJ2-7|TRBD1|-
TGTGCTAGTGCTCCGGACAGGGGGCGGTTCGAGCAGTACTTC
CASAPDRGRFEQYF
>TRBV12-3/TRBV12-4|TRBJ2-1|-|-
TGTGCCAGCAGTCCGCGGTGGGCTCCCGGAGGAAGTTACAATGAGCAGTTCTTC
CASSPRWAPGGSYNEQFF
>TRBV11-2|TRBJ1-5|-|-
TGTGCCAGCAGCCTCTCGGGCAGGGGCGGCCAGCATTTT
CASSLSGRGGQHF
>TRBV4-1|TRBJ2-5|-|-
TGCGCCAGCAGCCAATCCCCGCGACTAGTAGGGGAGACCCAGTACTTC
CASSQSPRLVGETQYF
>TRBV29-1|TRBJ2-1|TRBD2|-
TGCAGCGTCCTTATCCGTACTAGCGGGAGTTATGAGCAGTTCTTC
CSVLIRTSGSYEQFF
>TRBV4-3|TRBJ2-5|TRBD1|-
TGCGCCAGCAGCCAAGCCATACAGGGGGCTTGGGAGACCCAGTACTTC
CASSQAIQGAWETQYF
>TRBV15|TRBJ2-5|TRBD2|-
TGTGCCACCAGCAGAGTAGGGGCGGGAGGAGGGGAGACCCAGTACTTC
CATSRVGAGGGETQYF
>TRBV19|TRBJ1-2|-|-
TGTGCCAGTAGTATATCTAACTATGGCTACACCTTC
CASSISNYGYTF
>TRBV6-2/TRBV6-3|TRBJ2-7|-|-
TGTGCCAGCAGGCGCCTCGGAGGGGACCCCTACGAGCAGTACTTC
CASRRLGGDPYEQYF
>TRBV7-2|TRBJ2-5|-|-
TGTGCCAGCAGCTTAAGCCCAGGGATGGGGACCCAGTACTTC
CASSLSPGMGTQYF
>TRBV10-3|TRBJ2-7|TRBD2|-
TGTGCCACTAAGGGGACTAGCGGGAGAAACTACGAGCAGTACTTC
CATKGTSGRNYEQYF